This T cell receptor (beta chain) stems from a study of shared clonotypes between healthy human individuals. The study, taken as a whole, reports: Blood was the sole source, and tissue repertoires probably differ.

Around 31,000 T cell genomes, or approximately 280 ng DNA, went into unsorted PBMC replicate PCRs. Measured with immunoSEQ multiplex PCR; TCRdb has only the in-frame clones, and not every one. Of about 470,000 clones listed, 70% to 80% were seen once; the top ten hold less than 15%. This clone was counted only a few times. Its matching antigen is unknown. This sequence originates from a woman aged 40 to 50 in good health. Some clones in this sample may be carry-over from other donors' samples. The sample taken for sequencing was PBMCs.

The CDR3 protein is CASSLLAGLSYNEQFF. CDR3 coding DNA: TGTGCCAGCAGCTTACTAGCGGGGCTCTCCTACAATGAGCAGTTCTTC. V gene TRBV11-2 combines with J gene TRBJ2-1, with TRBD2 identical over 9 bases. With 2 bases clipped from V and 0 bases from J, the junction kept 2 bases outside the gene matches. The CDR3 contains 16 residues. Per germline, CDR1 SGHAT and CDR2 FQNNGV.